The next 11 T cell receptor beta chains were all read from a single sample in a study of shared clonotypes between healthy human individuals. Generated by immunoSEQ multiplex PCR, the TCRdb table keeps only in-frame clones and is missing some. The data contain roughly 500,000 clones, around 79% of them singletons. The sequencing sample was made of PBMCs. These receptors all stem from a woman aged 40 to 49 in good health. Some clones in this sample may be carry-over from other donors' samples.

The genes are TRBV7-9 and TRBJ1-6; TRBD1 aligns across 8 bases. Germline CDR1 is SEHNR and CDR2 is FQNEAQ (reference sequence). CDR3 length equals 14 residues. The V and J ends lost 4 bases and 5 bases, in that order; junction bases with no gene match: 1. In DNA form, the CDR3 reads TGTGCCAGCAGCTCGGGACAGGATAATTCACCCCTCCACTTT. Translated, it gives CASSSGQDNSPLHF.

The chain recombines TRBV7-9 with TRBJ2-1; the D is unclear. The germline V gene has CDR1 SEHNR and CDR2 FQNEAQ (reference sequence). The CDR3 covers 11 residues. V lost 3 bases and J 7 bases, leaving 4 bases between the germline ends. CDR3 DNA: TGTGCCAGCAGCTTGGCGAATGAGCAGTTCTTC. This gives the protein CASSLANEQFF.

This chain joins TRBV10-3 and TRBJ1-3; D is uncertain. Germline-derived CDR1 and CDR2 are ENHRY and SYGVKD. V was shortened by 6 bases and J by 4 bases, with 10 bases between the two germline ends. The CDR3 contains 13 residues. CDR3 protein: CAIRGGAGNTIYF. CDR3 nucleotides: TGTGCCATCAGGGGCGGTGCAGGAAACACCATATATTTT.

The V call is TRBV12-5, the J call TRBJ2-1; the match to TRBD2 covers 10 bases. The ends lost 2 bases at V and 1 base at J; junction bases unmatched: 14. Germline V gene sequence: CDR1 LGHNT, CDR2 FRNRAP. There are 20 residues in the CDR3. The CDR3 sequence is CASGLHRTSGLTESYNEQFF. In DNA, the CDR3 is TGTGCTAGTGGTTTGCACCGGACTAGCGGATTGACCGAATCCTACAATGAGCAGTTCTTC.

This clone occurred a few times. The rearrangement uses TRBV6-1 and TRBJ1-2; D might be TRBD1 (5 bases). The ends were cut back, 5 bases at V and 6 bases at J, with 16 bases in the middle. The germline CDR1 and CDR2 sequences are MNHNS and SASEGT. The CDR3 spans 14 residues. Here the CDR3 DNA reads TGTGCCAGCAGTCCCCAGAAGGGGTGGAATGGCTACACCTTC. Amino acids: CASSPQKGWNGYTF.

Many counts were recorded for this clone. This sample includes further DNA sequences coding for the same CDR3. V is TRBV6-4 and J is TRBJ2-3, with 9 bases that match TRBD2. The germline V gene has CDR1 MRHNA and CDR2 SNTAGT. The V gene end was trimmed by 3 bases and the J gene end by 1 base; junction bases not matched to a gene: 2. CDR3 length: 15 residues. CDR3 nucleotides: TGTGCCAGCAGTGAGGCGGGAGGGGGCACAGATACGCAGTATTTT. Its translation: CASSEAGGGTDTQYF.

This chain uses TRBV30 with TRBJ2-7; tentative D call: TRBD1 (6 bases). Germline V gives CDR1 GTSNPN, CDR2 SVGIG (reference sequence). The CDR3 runs 14 residues. Trimming removed 0 bases at V and 5 bases at J, with 14 bases between. CDR3 region: CAWSVGGALNEQYF. The CDR3 DNA is TGTGCCTGGAGTGTAGGGGGTGCCCTCAACGAGCAGTACTTC.

The chain uses TRBV7-2 and TRBJ2-1; D remains unclear. Trimming pared 0 bases from V and 12 bases from J, leaving 6 bases between. The V gene's germline CDR1 is SGHTA and CDR2 FQGNSA. The CDR3 is made up of 11 amino acids. CDR3 sequence reads: CASSLALLQFF. In DNA form, the CDR3 reads TGTGCCAGCAGCTTAGCTCTTTTGCAGTTCTTC. The full variable domain, rest sourced from reference TRBV7-2 and TRBJ2-1, is GAGVSQSPSNKVTEKGKDVELRCDPISGHTALYWYRQSLGQGLEFLIYFQGNSAPDKSGLPSDRFSAERTGGSVSTLTIQRTQQEDSAVYLCASSLALLQFFGPGTRLTVL.

This clone appeared many times. The chain joins TRBV28 to TRBJ2-7, with D maybe TRBD1 (5 bases). The V gene's germline CDR1 is MDHEN and CDR2 SYDVKM. CDR3 length: 15 amino acids. Trimming removed 2 bases at V and 1 base at J, with 12 bases between. CDR3 residues: CASSLQGTRSYEQYF. CDR3 DNA: TGTGCCAGCAGTTTACAGGGAACGAGGTCCTACGAGCAGTACTTC. Full variable domain (remainder filled in from reference TRBV28 and TRBJ2-7): DVKVTQSSRYLVKRTGEKVFLECVQDMDHENMFWYRQDPGLGLRLIYFSYDVKMKEKGDIPEGYSVSREKKERFSLILESASTNQTSMYLCASSLQGTRSYEQYFGPGTRLTVT.

This clone was observed many times. The gene calls are TRBV4-1 and TRBJ2-1; 8 nucleotides line up with TRBD2. V lost 0 bases and J lost 0; bases outside the gene matches: 7. This CDR3 comprises 18 residues. Germline-derived CDR1 and CDR2 are MGHRA and YSYEKL. CDR3 sequence: CASSQDGLAGFSYNEQFF. The CDR3 DNA sequence: TGCGCCAGCAGCCAAGATGGTTTAGCGGGATTCTCCTACAATGAGCAGTTCTTC.

The rearrangement links TRBV7-6 to TRBJ2-1, with a weak D call TRBD2 (6 bases). Trimming took 2 bases from V and 13 from J, leaving 18 bases between them. The CDR3 has 14 residues. Germline V gives CDR1 SGHVS, CDR2 FNYEAQ. The DNA for the CDR3 is TGTGCCAGCAGCTTAAGTTCCGGGGGACTTTCTCAGTTCTTC. Translated, it gives CASSLSSGGLSQFF.